This T cell receptor beta chain was identified during a study of monozygotic twins with inflammatory bowel disease. A total RNA quantity of around 3,600 ng went into each TCR library. One entry per CDR3 protein, without DNA, is what TCRdb gives after re-calling the 5' RACE reads. The repertoire table contains around 190,000 distinct CDR3 sequences. Per donor there was one draw, yielding a blood sample of 2.5 ml. Germline V gene lookup returns CDR1 LGHNT and CDR2 FRNRAP. There are 16 residues in the CDR3. The source of this sequence is a human donor with ulcerative colitis or Crohn's disease, or a healthy co-twin of an affected twin (not recorded which). Sequencing used blood. V and J are TRBV12-5 and TRBJ2-1; TCRdb designates TRBD2, a call that cannot be tested without DNA. The CDR3 sequence is CASGLMVASGGYEQFF. The complete variable domain, with remaining parts taken from reference TRBV12-5 and TRBJ2-1, reads DARVTQTPRHKVTEMGQEVTMRCQPILGHNTVFWYRQTMMQGLELLAYFRNRAPLDDSGMPKDRFSAEMPDATLATLKIQPSEPRDSAVYFCASGLMVASGGYEQFFGPGTRLTVL.